Each of the 14 T cell receptor beta chains below was sequenced from the same sample in a study of T-cell reconstitution after alpha-beta-depleted transplantation in children. During its preparation, the TCRbeta library received unique molecular identifiers. In TCRdb, the PCR reads were re-called with MiXCR into one record per CDR3 protein. The data show 360,000 or so distinct CDR3 sequences, with over 20% seen just once and around 3.9% held by the top ten. The source was PBMCs from the stem cell graft donor, collected from the stem cell graft. The source is a human donor who donated a stem cell graft to a child with acute myeloid leukemia.

This clonotype has a handful of counts. The chain uses TRBV7-2 and TRBJ2-7; no clear D gene. V was cut by 3 bases and J by 1 base, with 16 bases left in between. CDR1 is SGHTA, CDR2 FQGNSA, per germline. CDR3 size: 16 residues. Here the CDR3 DNA reads TGTGCCAGCAGCTTTTCGGGCGCGGACCCTTCCTACGAGCAGTACTTC. Translated: CASSFSGADPSYEQYF.

This clonotype appeared a few times. The chain has TRBV12-3 or TRBV12-4 and TRBJ2-7; D ambiguous. This CDR3 is 14 amino acids long. Trimming took off 2 bases at V and 5 bases at J, with 13 bases between the two ends. The CDR3 region has the DNA TGTGCCAGCAGTTTACCCGGCAGAGTCCACGAGCAGTACTTC. Its protein is CASSLPGRVHEQYF.

V is TRBV4-3 and J is TRBJ2-5; D not certain. This CDR3 is built from 13 residues. Trimming took 2 bases from V and 3 from J, leaving 7 bases between them. Germline assignment: CDR1 LGHNA and CDR2 YSLEER. CDR3 sequence (DNA): TGCGCCAGCAGCCAATGGTCTGAAGAGACCCAGTACTTC. Amino acid sequence: CASSQWSEETQYF.

This chain connects TRBV7-6 to TRBJ2-5, with 7 positions matching TRBD2. The CDR3 is 14 residues long. CDR1 is SGHVS, CDR2 FNYEAQ, per germline. V gave up 5 bases and J gave up 5 bases; unmatched junction bases: 8. This CDR3 is CASSPGLSGETQYF. The CDR3 nucleotides read TGTGCCAGCAGCCCGGGACTATCGGGGGAGACCCAGTACTTC.

The chain recombines TRBV5-1 with TRBJ2-7, with D hard to call. Germline CDR1 reads SGHRS; CDR2 reads YFSETQ. With 1 base removed from V and 5 bases from J, the gap between germline ends came to 22 bases. This CDR3 is built from 17 residues. The CDR3: CASSLLQQGFYGNEQYF. CDR3 bases: TGCGCCAGCAGCTTGCTTCAACAAGGGTTCTATGGGAACGAGCAGTACTTC.

V is TRBV3-1 and J is TRBJ2-7, with no clear D. The CDR3 spans 13 residues. Trimming left V 4 bases short and J 3 bases short, with 10 bases between. CDR1 and CDR2 (germline): LGHDT, YNNKEL (reference sequence). CDR3 nucleotides: TGTGCCAGCAGCCCAACAGACCTCTACGAGCAGTACTTC. Translated: CASSPTDLYEQYF.

This clonotype was counted between two and nine times. The chain couples TRBV29-1 to TRBJ2-5, with TRBD2 matching 14 bases. V shed 1 base and J 5 bases; nucleotides not matched to a gene: 6. The CDR3 contains 16 residues. In germline, CDR1 is SQVTM, CDR2 ANQGSEA. CDR3 protein: CSVEGETSGRVETQYF. The CDR3 DNA sequence: TGCAGCGTTGAAGGGGAGACTAGCGGGAGGGTGGAGACCCAGTACTTC.

The rearrangement links TRBV12-3 or TRBV12-4 to TRBJ2-6; TRBD2 matches at 7 bases. V was pared by 7 bases and J by 9 bases, with 9 bases of the junction left unmatched. The CDR3 consists of 14 residues. This CDR3 is CASTRTRVNNVLTF. Written as DNA, the CDR3 is TGTGCCAGCACCAGGACTAGAGTAAACAACGTCCTGACTTTC.

The genes are TRBV29-1 and TRBJ2-7; 8 bases fit TRBD1. Germline loops: CDR1 SQVTM, CDR2 ANQGSEA. CDR3 length equals 14 residues. V gave up 4 bases and J gave up 0 bases; unmatched junction bases: 5. The CDR3 DNA sequence: TGCAGCGTTGGGACAGGGAAACGCTCCTACGAGCAGTACTTC. Protein product: CSVGTGKRSYEQYF.

The chain has TRBV24-1 and TRBJ1-5, with 10 positions matching TRBD1. Losses at the gene ends were 4 bases for V and 8 bases for J; bases not matched to a gene: 4. Germline V lookup: CDR1 KGHDR, CDR2 SFDVKD. This CDR3 contains 14 residues. Written as DNA, the CDR3 is TGTGCCACCAGTGACTCGGGACAGGGGAAGCCCCAGCATTTT. Its translation: CATSDSGQGKPQHF.

This clonotype was observed a handful of times. V is TRBV7-9 and J is TRBJ2-7; D perhaps matches TRBD1 (5 bases). The CDR3 is 14 residues long. Germline V gene lookup returns CDR1 SEHNR and CDR2 FQNEAQ (reference sequence). V lost 5 bases and J lost 5, with 16 bases in between. CDR3 nucleotides: TGTGCCAGCAGCCCCCCCGTGGGGCTTCACGAGCAGTACTTC. Protein: CASSPPVGLHEQYF.

This chain joins TRBV12-3 or TRBV12-4 and TRBJ2-1, with TRBD2 matching over 8 bases. V was clipped by 6 bases and J by 9 bases; unmatched bases: 10. The length of the CDR3 is 14 residues. CDR3 in amino acids: CASSPAGTSSEQFF. The CDR3 DNA is TGTGCCAGCAGCCCCGCCGGGACTAGTTCTGAGCAGTTCTTC.

The chain has TRBV20-1 and TRBJ1-2; maybe TRBD1 (6 bases). CDR1 and CDR2 from the germline V gene are DFQATT and SNEGSKA (reference sequence). Trimming took off 2 bases at V and 5 bases at J, with 21 bases between the two ends. The CDR3 has 16 amino acids. The CDR3 region is CSARIGDRPSPYGYTF. In nucleotides, the CDR3 is TGCAGTGCTAGAATAGGTGACAGGCCCTCGCCTTATGGCTACACCTTC.

The chain combines TRBV6-1 with TRBJ2-7; tentatively, D is TRBD2 (6 bases). This CDR3 contains 14 residues. Germline CDR1 reads MNHNS; CDR2 reads SASEGT. Trimming pared 1 base from V and 3 bases from J, leaving 10 bases between. The CDR3 DNA follows: TGTGCCAGCAGTGAAGTCGGTAGCGGCTACGAGCAGTACTTC. Residues: CASSEVGSGYEQYF.